The clone carrying this T cell receptor (beta chain) has only a few counts. This CDR3 has 18 residues. The V gene end was trimmed by 4 bases and the J gene end by 2 bases; junction bases not matched to a gene: 11. CDR1 is KGHDR, CDR2 SFDVKD, per germline. This sample was taken from a study of blood T cells in healthy people across ages. Primed by a sample-barcoded 5' primer and a J-beta primer mix, a second PCR proceeded for roughly 6 to 12 cycles. Carrying 12 random nucleotides, a template-switch adaptor labeled each individual cDNA molecule. TCRdb reprocessed the 5' RACE reads via MiXCR and lists one record per CDR3 protein. The table has 800,000 or so distinct CDR3 sequences, about 47% seen once.

The receptor's source is a man older than 75 in good health. The chain is built from TRBV24-1 and TRBJ2-1; 9 bases match TRBD2. The specimen was blood. The CDR3 loop is CATSDGQMGGRAYNEQFF. DNA of the CDR3: TGTGCCACCAGTGACGGGCAGATGGGCGGGAGGGCCTACAATGAGCAGTTCTTC.